Listed here are 21 T cell receptor beta chains from one sample, sequenced in a study of T cell responses to AZD1222 COVID-19 vaccine. Assay used: immunoSEQ multiplex PCR; TCRdb lists only in-frame clones, some missing. The sample contains 60,000 to 95,000 clones, around 86% of which appear only once. Sequenced material: peripheral blood, taken 28 days after the second AZD1222 dose. The receptors come from an adult who received the AZD1222 COVID-19 vaccine.

The chain joins TRBV6-1 to TRBJ2-5; D call uncertain. The CDR3 loop spans 14 amino acids. Trimming stripped 2 bases from V and 5 bases from J, with 12 bases between. From germline, CDR1 is MNHNS and CDR2 SASEGT. CDR3 sequence: CASSESIGRETQYF. CDR3 coding DNA: TGTGCCAGCAGTGAAAGCATCGGCCGGGAGACCCAGTACTTC.

The chain uses TRBV4-1 and TRBJ1-4, with a possible D match to TRBD1 (5 bases). Looked up from germline, CDR1 is MGHRA and CDR2 is YSYEKL. Trimming left V 1 base short and J 6 bases short, with 15 bases between. The CDR3 loop spans 16 amino acids. The CDR3 nucleotides read TGCGCCAGCAGCCAAGTTAGGGCTTGGACACATGAAAAACTGTTTTTT. Translation: CASSQVRAWTHEKLFF.

The rearrangement links TRBV4-3 to TRBJ2-7, with a weak D call TRBD1 (7 bases). Germline CDR1 and CDR2: LGHNA and YSLEER. V lost 0 bases, J lost 3 bases, and 12 bases lay in between. This CDR3 contains 15 residues. The DNA of the CDR3 is TGCGCCAGCAGCCAAGAATGGAGGGGGCTCTACGAGCAGTACTTC. Encoded protein: CASSQEWRGLYEQYF.

On this clone: Other DNA variants within this sample encode the same CDR3. The rearrangement joins TRBV5-1 to TRBJ1-3, with unresolved D. Trimming cost V 0 bases and J 0 bases, with 4 bases left between them. The CDR3 sequence is 14 residues long. Germline lookup yields CDR1 SGHRS and CDR2 YFSETQ. This chain's CDR3 is CASSLGSSGNTIYF. CDR3 DNA: TGCGCCAGCAGCTTGGGATCCTCTGGAAACACCATATATTTT. Full variable domain (outside the CDR3, taken from reference TRBV5-1 and TRBJ1-3): KAGVTQTPRYLIKTRGQQVTLSCSPISGHRSVSWYQQTPGQGLQFLFEYFSETQRNKGNFPGRFSGRQFSNSRSEMNVSTLELGDSALYLCASSLGSSGNTIYFGEGSWLTVV.

The chain uses TRBV6-6 and TRBJ1-2; 8 bases are shared with TRBD1. The CDR3 extends over 16 amino acids. The trim removed 0 bases at V and 1 base at J, leaving 4 bases unmatched. The germline V gene has CDR1 MNHNY and CDR2 SVGAGI (reference sequence). CDR3 amino acids: CASSYSRGLYNYGYTF. CDR3 in DNA: TGTGCCAGCAGTTACTCCAGGGGGCTTTATAACTATGGCTACACCTTC.

The chain uses TRBV2 and TRBJ2-7, with TRBD2 matching 9 bases. Germline values: CDR1 SNHLY, CDR2 FYNNEI. V lost 7 bases, J lost 5 bases, and 12 bases stayed unmatched. CDR3 length equals 15 residues. The CDR3 coding sequence is TGTGCCAGCACAGCAAGCGGGGGGCGGGCGGACGAGCAGTACTTC. This translates into CASTASGGRADEQYF. The full variable domain, with the rest looked up from reference TRBV2 and TRBJ2-7, is EPEVTQTPSHQVTQMGQEVILRCVPISNHLYFYWYRQILGQKVEFLVSFYNNEISEKSEIFDDQFSVERPDGSNFTLKIRSTKLEDSAMYFCASTASGGRADEQYFGPGTRLTVT.

The rearrangement uses TRBV7-2 and TRBJ1-5; D is unclear. Germline CDR1 SGHTA, CDR2 FQGNSA. Trimming left V 1 base short and J 6 bases short, with 4 bases between. CDR3 size: 12 residues. CDR3 coding DNA: TGTGCCAGCAGCTTAGACCGTCAGCCCCAGCATTTT. As protein: CASSLDRQPQHF.

The V call is TRBV28, the J call TRBJ2-3, with TRBD2 as a possible D gene (6 bases). The CDR3 has 16 residues. The germline CDR1 and CDR2 sequences are MDHEN and SYDVKM. Trimming took 6 bases from V and 1 from J, leaving 17 bases between them. As DNA, the CDR3 is TGTGCCAGCAGCACTCCCCTACAGCGGGGCACAGATACGCAGTATTTT. This translates into CASSTPLQRGTDTQYF.

The chain employs TRBV5-5 and TRBJ1-1; D may be TRBD1 (5 bases). The CDR3 is 14 amino acids. With 4 bases removed from V and 0 bases from J, the gap between germline ends came to 10 bases. Per the germline V gene, CDR1 is SGHKS and CDR2 is YYEKEE (reference sequence). CDR3 nucleotides: TGTGCCAGCAGCCCGGGGCCCTTGAACACTGAAGCTTTCTTT. Translation gives CASSPGPLNTEAFF.

The rearrangement links TRBV3-1 (or the pseudogene TRBV3-2) to TRBJ1-3; tentative D call: TRBD1 (5 bases). Germline loops: CDR1 LGHDT, CDR2 YNNKEL (reference sequence). V was cut by 4 bases and J by 0 bases, with 7 bases left in between. CDR3 size: 14 residues. CDR3 amino acids: CASSPGLSGNTIYF. CDR3 sequence (DNA): TGTGCCAGCAGCCCGGGACTCTCTGGAAACACCATATATTTT.

The V gene is TRBV27, the J gene TRBJ2-7; 10 positions agree with TRBD1. CDR1 is MNHEY and CDR2 is SMNVEV in the germline V gene (reference sequence). V trimming: 2 bases; J trimming: 4 bases; junction bases outside the gene matches: 2. This CDR3 contains 14 residues. Here the CDR3 reads CASSLTGQGYEQYF. In nucleotides, the CDR3 is TGTGCCAGCAGTTTAACGGGACAGGGGTACGAGCAGTACTTC.

J is TRBJ1-4 and V is TRBV30, with D hard to call. Germline V CDR1 and CDR2: GTSNPN, SVGIG (reference sequence). Trimming left V 1 base short and J 12 bases short, with 9 bases between. The CDR3 totals 11 residues. CDR3 nucleotides: TGTGCCTGGAGTGAGATTGAGGAACTGTTTTTT. Protein: CAWSEIEELFF.

The chain couples TRBV6-5 to TRBJ1-5; no clear D gene. The ends were cut back, 7 bases at V and 3 bases at J, with 7 bases in the middle. The V gene's germline CDR1 is MNHEY and CDR2 SVGAGI. The CDR3 loop spans 12 amino acids. The chain's CDR3 is CASTESNQPQHF. The CDR3 DNA sequence: TGTGCCAGCACGGAGTCCAATCAGCCCCAGCATTTT.

The V and J genes are TRBV2 and TRBJ1-3, with TRBD1 as a possible D gene (5 bases). The CDR3 is 13 residues long. V lost 7 bases and J 0 bases, leaving 7 bases between the germline ends. Germline V gives CDR1 SNHLY, CDR2 FYNNEI. The CDR3 protein is CASTGYSGNTIYF. The CDR3, as DNA: TGTGCCAGCACAGGGTACTCTGGAAACACCATATATTTT.

The chain has TRBV6-5 and TRBJ2-1, with TRBD2 matching over 9 bases. Germline CDR1 reads MNHEY; CDR2 reads SVGAGI. The trim removed 4 bases at V and 15 bases at J, leaving 7 bases unmatched. The CDR3 contains 12 residues. The CDR3 loop is CASSLVAGDLFF. CDR3 nucleotides: TGTGCCAGCAGTTTGGTAGCGGGGGATCTGTTCTTC.

The chain carries TRBV28 and TRBJ1-2; D is possibly TRBD1 (6 bases). CDR1 MDHEN and CDR2 SYDVKM come from the germline V gene. With 5 bases removed from V and 1 base from J, the gap between germline ends came to 17 bases. CDR3 length equals 16 residues. CDR3 DNA: TGTGCCAGCAGTCCCCTAGGGGGGACGGTTAACTATGGCTACACCTTC. It translates to CASSPLGGTVNYGYTF.

This clone was detected a few times. This chain joins TRBV2 and TRBJ1-2; D gene uncertain. The CDR3 length is 13 residues. The germline V gene has CDR1 SNHLY and CDR2 FYNNEI. Trimming stripped 7 bases from V and 0 bases from J, with 9 bases between. The CDR3 sequence is CASKGRTNYGYTF. Here the CDR3 DNA reads TGTGCCAGCAAAGGACGGACTAACTATGGCTACACCTTC. The whole variable domain, filled in from reference TRBV2 and TRBJ1-2, reads EPEVTQTPSHQVTQMGQEVILRCVPISNHLYFYWYRQILGQKVEFLVSFYNNEISEKSEIFDDQFSVERPDGSNFTLKIRSTKLEDSAMYFCASKGRTNYGYTFGSGTRLTVV.

This clone came up once. The V and J genes are TRBV12-3 or TRBV12-4 and TRBJ1-2; D not certain. V shed 7 bases and J shed 10 bases, with 19 bases lying between them. This CDR3 region has 13 residues. The CDR3 spells CASTLGPLVAYTF. The DNA of the CDR3 is TGTGCCAGCACCCTCGGACCGTTGGTCGCCTACACCTTC.

The table lists this clone with a count of one. The chain couples TRBV7-9 to TRBJ1-1, with no clear D. The CDR3 is 13 residues long. The germline V gene encodes CDR1 SEHNR and CDR2 FQNEAQ (reference sequence). V lost 5 bases and J lost 6, with 13 bases in between. CDR3 amino acids: CASSQDSGSEAFF. The CDR3 DNA is TGTGCCAGCAGCCAAGACTCGGGATCTGAAGCTTTCTTT.

The chain joins TRBV5-1 to TRBJ2-7; tentatively, D is TRBD1 (5 bases). CDR1 and CDR2 (germline): SGHRS, YFSETQ. Trimming stripped 2 bases from V and 1 base from J, with 10 bases between. CDR3 size: 14 residues. The CDR3 DNA reads TGCGCCAGCAGCTTCGACAGCAATTCCTACGAGCAGTACTTC. Encoded protein: CASSFDSNSYEQYF.

Written as DNA, the CDR3 is TGTGCCAGCAGCCACCGAAGACAGAGCTCCTACAATGAGCAGTTCTTC. As protein: CASSHRRQSSYNEQFF. This rearrangement joins TRBV7-2 to TRBJ2-1, with D possibly TRBD1 on 5 matching bases. The CDR3 totals 16 residues. Trimming cost V 5 bases and J 0 bases, with 14 bases left between them. The germline V gene encodes CDR1 SGHTA and CDR2 FQGNSA.